This entry describes one T cell receptor beta chain. Its antigen is as yet unknown. This specimen comes from a study of cytomegalovirus exposure and HLA in healthy donors. Looking at the study overall: In an early release, HLA-typed donors contributed tens of millions of unique TCR sequences.

With 60 Vbeta and 13 Jbeta primers, the PCR was carried out. Assay used: immunoSEQ multiplex PCR; TCRdb lists only in-frame clones, some missing. The table has 130,000 or so clones, about 80% seen once. Overall study results and limits: Most sequenced TCRs were rare (though some public TCRs occurred in many donors). Several of the most significant clusters appeared linked to common viral pathogens, based on a later analysis. It was in a later analysis that TCR association rates were seen to vary by HLA locus, highest for DRB1 and lowest for HLA-C.

The CDR3 totals 14 residues. V was clipped by 1 base and J by 3 bases, with 9 bases between them. Per the germline V gene, CDR1 is SGHVS and CDR2 is FNYEAQ. This clonotype was sampled from a woman aged 40 to 50 in good health and CMV-seronegative. The specimen was PBMCs. The chain is built from TRBV7-6 and TRBJ1-1; D ambiguous. In nucleotides, the CDR3 is TGTGCCAGCAGCTTAGATGAGGGATACACTGAAGCTTTCTTT. This encodes CASSLDEGYTEAFF.